Below are 8 T cell receptor beta chains sequenced from a single sample in a study of blood T cell repertoires in COVID-19. TCRdb's table, derived via immunoSEQ multiplex PCR, lists solely in-frame clones and lacks some. The sample has approximately 300,000 clones, over 70% seen once. The sequenced sample was peripheral blood. The receptors originated from a woman in her 50s with acute or convalescent COVID-19.

This chain uses TRBV6-5 with TRBJ1-2, with 8 bases lining up with TRBD1. V was clipped by 5 bases and J by 4 bases; unmatched bases: 3. This CDR3 spans 13 amino acids. Germline V gene data show CDR1 as MNHEY and CDR2 as SVGAGI. CDR3 residues: CASSTGTGYGYTF. DNA for the CDR3: TGTGCCAGCAGTACCGGGACAGGCTATGGCTACACCTTC.

The V gene is TRBV6-5, the J gene TRBJ1-6; 7 nucleotides align to TRBD1. This CDR3 contains 13 residues. J gave up 9 bases and V 7 bases, and 6 bases lay outside the gene matches. Germline-derived CDR1 and CDR2 are MNHEY and SVGAGI. The CDR3 bases are TGTGCCAGCACAGGGACAGTAGCTTCACCCCTCCACTTT. This sequence encodes CASTGTVASPLHF.

There are a few counts of this clone. The J gene is TRBJ2-3, the V gene TRBV11-2; D ambiguous. The CDR3 is 13 amino acids. Germline CDR1 and CDR2: SGHAT and FQNNGV. V was pared by 4 bases and J by 6 bases, with 11 bases between. In DNA, the CDR3 is TGTGCCAGCAGCTCGACCTCGGGTGATACGCAGTATTTT. As protein: CASSSTSGDTQYF.

The rearrangement joins TRBV7-8 to TRBJ2-1; D gene uncertain. From germline, CDR1 is SGHVS and CDR2 FQNEAQ. CDR3 length equals 13 residues. The V and J ends lost 5 bases and 7 bases respectively, with 12 bases between them. The chain's CDR3 is CASSRPSRNEQFF. The CDR3 DNA reads TGTGCCAGCAGCCGACCTTCCAGGAATGAGCAGTTCTTC. The full variable domain, its missing parts supplied by reference TRBV7-8 and TRBJ2-1, is GAGVSQSPRYKVAKRGQDVALRCDPISGHVSLFWYQQALGQGPEFLTYFQNEAQLDKSGLPSDRFFAERPEGSVSTLKIQRTQQEDSAVYLCASSRPSRNEQFFGPGTRLTVL.

V and J are TRBV24-1 and TRBJ2-5; the match to TRBD2 covers 9 bases. Looked up from germline, CDR1 is KGHDR and CDR2 is SFDVKD. The CDR3 length is 15 residues. The J segment lost 5 bases and the V segment lost 3 bases, leaving 6 bases of the junction unmatched. CDR3 in amino acids: CATSDTGTSRETQYF. The CDR3 DNA follows: TGTGCCACCAGTGATACCGGGACTAGCCGGGAGACCCAGTACTTC.

The chain recombines TRBV12-5 with TRBJ2-2; tentative D call: TRBD1 (6 bases). Germline CDR1 is LGHNT and CDR2 is FRNRAP. Trimming cost V 7 bases and J 2 bases, with 14 bases left between them. The CDR3 contains 15 residues. The CDR3 loop reads CASEGRTVNTGELFF. DNA for the CDR3: TGTGCTAGTGAAGGCCGGACAGTAAACACCGGGGAGCTGTTTTTT.

The V call is TRBV2, the J call TRBJ1-5; D uncertain. The CDR3 totals 13 residues. CDR1 SNHLY and CDR2 FYNNEI come from the germline V gene. The V end lost 8 bases, the J end lost 0 bases, and 8 bases lay between the germline ends. CDR3 sequence: CASEVGSNQPQHF. CDR3 in DNA: TGTGCCAGCGAAGTCGGTAGCAATCAGCCCCAGCATTTT.

The rearrangement links TRBV7-9 to TRBJ2-5; 13 bases are a match to TRBD2. Germline-derived CDR1 and CDR2 are SEHNR and FQNEAQ (reference sequence). Trimming at V came to 5 bases and at J to 3 bases, leaving 12 bases not matched to a gene. The CDR3 runs 18 residues. The chain's CDR3 is CASSPGTSGTHTKETQYF. In DNA, the CDR3 is TGTGCCAGCAGCCCAGGGACTAGCGGGACCCACACAAAAGAGACCCAGTACTTC.